The sequence of this T cell receptor beta chain was determined in a study of cytomegalovirus exposure and HLA in healthy donors (dated by TCRdb to about 2017). Describing the broader study: An earlier analysis of 587 of the donors reported around 280 Gb of sequence data and 117 million unique TCR beta sequences obtained from some 170 million T cells. About 300 gigabases of sequencing data and around 80 million unique TCR sequences made up an early release that covered 500 to 700 HLA-typed donors. Of the roughly 400 genotyped donors, around 81% fell in the genetic ancestry cluster associated with self-reported Caucasian donors. The study was designed to test whether signatures of past pathogen exposure could be identified by cataloging public T cell receptors. The T cell repertoires of around 670 subjects were profiled by immunosequencing and related to cytomegalovirus serostatus. A separate validation cohort of over a hundred different subjects was used in addition to the roughly 670-subject first cohort. The study combined high-throughput TCR immunosequencing, statistical association of individual TCRs with disease status, and machine learning to predict cytomegalovirus infection status. To study patterns of TCR occurrence, a later analysis re-analyzed previously published TCR beta repertoires from several hundred donors and added high-resolution HLA genotyping. Rather than using new phenotypic data, the later analysis identified candidate immune exposures from TCR beta sequences and from how often those sequences occurred across donors. An earlier analysis of 587 of the donors applied high-throughput TCR beta sequencing to assess whether each TCR beta V gene segment acted as functional or pseudogenic. Donor age, sex, ethnicity and CMV serostatus were collected together with the repertoire data. A later genetic analysis took genome-wide SNP genotypes for about 55% of the 666 donors and used that subset as a discovery cohort. All discovery cohort repertoires had been generated using a single sequencing platform. HLA typing included class I and class II loci at four-digit resolution. The number of typed donors differed by locus: about 620-640 for A, B, C, DRB1 and DQB1; approximately 530 for DQA1; around 610 for DPA1; and approximately 450 for DPB1. Several DR-DQ haplotypes were treated as single units for association and clustering because of strong linkage in the cohort. On average, 235,054 unique TCR beta nucleotide sequences were sequenced per donor among several hundred genotyped donors of the cohort, with roughly 18% of those sequences being non-productive.

The cohort comprised some 680 healthy bone marrow donors. All cohort members were sampled while nominally healthy, although unrecorded immune exposures were likely present. The donor was CMV seropositive and belonged to the group of more than 250 seropositive cohort members. A peripheral blood sample was collected from each donor, and TCR beta sequencing was performed on peripheral blood mononuclear cells. The Qiagen DNeasy Blood Extraction Kit was used to extract genomic DNA from the blood cell samples. The library was made by the immunoSEQ multiplex PCR assay. A mixture of 60 forward primers for TCR Vbeta segments and 13 reverse primers for TCR Jbeta segments was used in the multiplex PCR. The CDR3 region of rearranged TCR beta genes was amplified from genomic DNA with a multiplex PCR assay. Amplified TCR beta libraries were sequenced as 87-base-pair reads on the Illumina HiSeq System. On the authors' methods: Across the 500 to 700 repertoires, a later analysis counted tens of millions of unique TCR beta chains, around 10 million of which were shared by at least two donors. Raw reads were error-corrected and collapsed into unique sequences by a nearest-neighbor algorithm in which closely related sequences were merged to remove PCR and sequencing errors. Alignment of CDR3 sequences to IMGT reference sequences was used to assign V, D and J gene segments. Each retained sequence needed at least a six-nucleotide match to both a V gene segment and a J gene segment. A rearrangement counted as productive if the CDR3 had no stop codons and remained in frame with V and J, and every other rearrangement counted as non-productive. CDR3 was defined according to IMGT convention as the region running from the second conserved V-encoded cysteine to the conserved J-encoded phenylalanine. In an earlier analysis of around 640 of the donors, sequences lacking an unambiguous match to a single V gene segment were excluded. In an earlier analysis of 450 to 700 of the donors, V segments were called functional above 56.7% productive rearrangements and were called segregating when the between-donor standard deviation exceeded 5%. A statistical classification framework was built to diagnose cytomegalovirus status from the catalog of TCR beta chain sequences. In a later analysis, TCR nucleotide sequences were compared against IMGT/GENE-DB human TR gene sequences so that V and J genes could be assigned. A later analysis assigned CDR3 sequences and most-parsimonious VDJ recombination scenarios with the TCRdist pipeline. In a later analysis, every TCR beta chain was defined by the combination of its CDR3 amino acid sequence and its V-gene family, and reads without a unique V-gene family were dropped. A later analysis removed several hundred highly shared, low-generation-probability nucleotide sequences to deal with suspected cross-contamination and a sequencing artifact. A later analysis calculated a clonal expansion index for each public chain from normalized within-repertoire ranks of inferred template counts. In a later analysis, generation probabilities were computed with a VDJ recombination model fitted to out-of-frame rearrangements, and the resulting probabilities were checked against IGoR. A later analysis scored TCR-TCR, TCR-HLA and TCR-CMV co-occurrence with hypergeometric tests, applying a repertoire-size bias correction to TCR pairs. False discovery rates were estimated in a later analysis by permuting HLA or CMV assignments 20 times. A later analysis grouped co-occurring TCRs with DBSCAN, adding TCRdist sequence similarity when clustering within HLA-allele-positive subsets. Co-occurrence clustering excluded repertoires with fewer than 30,000 or more than 120,000 public chains, plus five with anomalous nucleotide sharing. TCRdb mirrors the immuneACCESS table, restricted to in-frame sequences. Some clones are absent from its copies; in checked studies, under half trace to an unresolved V gene, and the reason for the others is unknown. The DNA gave D and trimming, while V, J and clone size come from that table. The sample table shows 85,000 to 100,000 clones, and approximately 86% are seen once. The biggest ten clones account for about 8.6% of the sample.

Note on this clone: Which antigen it targets is not known. No clone much larger than this one lies a single base away; base qualities are absent.

Beyond this particular receptor, the publication reports: According to a later analysis, most CMV-associated TCR beta chains appeared to be HLA-restricted, and the HLA associations seemed to be driven largely by CMV exposure. Compared with the roughly 700-donor mean, donors in an Asian-associated ancestry cluster had fewer N-insertions in productive TCRs, according to a later genetic analysis. Compared with equally common non-associated chains, HLA-associated TCR beta chains in a later analysis were more clonally expanded and had lower generation probabilities. While some public TCRs were present in many individuals, most TCR sequences turned up only very rarely across donors. The classifier was reported to diagnose cytomegalovirus status with high specificity and sensitivity in both the original and validation cohorts. Because counts were too low, 15 to 20 rarely observed V segments, including chromosome 9 orphons, were excluded from the earlier analysis of about 500 of the donors. A further reported finding was that TCR beta sequences accurately predicted the HLA-A and HLA-B alleles for most subjects in the first cohort. Correlated functional status among segregating V segments might reflect linkage disequilibrium, but an unknown experimental factor could not be ruled out. In vitro tests confirmed that three of the cytomegalovirus-associated TCR beta chains recognize cytomegalovirus antigens. Strong co-occurrence of HLA alleles, especially DR and DQ, made assigning TCR associations to individual alleles difficult. In this cohort, only TCR beta chains were sequenced, and detectable features were limited by the absence of alpha or paired-chain data. At a false discovery rate of 0.05, a later analysis linked 16,000 or so TCR beta sequences to specific HLA alleles. An association between a missense DCLRE1C variant and V-gene and J-gene trimming of TCR beta chains was found in a later genetic analysis and replicated in an independent cohort. Because HLA typing was unavailable for some donors at each locus, only the typed subset was used in association tests. According to a later analysis, parvovirus B19, influenza, CMV and Epstein-Barr virus appeared linked to several top co-occurrence clusters. Presence/absence analyses assumed roughly uniform sequencing depth across donors, an assumption that may not hold. The sequencing pipeline was judged likely to have produced a cluster of highly shared sequence variants as a technical artifact. In an earlier analysis of some 500 of the donors, most TCR beta V segments appeared in productive rearrangements about 90% or about 30% of the time, broadly matching IMGT annotations. The only immune exposure information available for the cohort was CMV serostatus. A total of 150 to 200 TCR beta chains were listed by the study as associated with cytomegalovirus. The authors suggested that the approach could potentially be generalized to other disease states and immunological phenotypes. A later analysis found that TCR association rates varied across HLA loci, with DRB1 alleles showing the most associated TCRs and HLA-C alleles the fewest.

The TCR was taken from a man aged 30 to 39 in good health and CMV-seropositive. Material: PBMCs.

The DNA is as follows: TGTGCCAGCAGTGTCGGACGGAGGGAGAAGTACTTC. Its translation is CASSVGRREKYF. The chain links TRBV6-1 with TRBJ2-7; TRBD2 is a possible D gene, resting on 6 matching bases. CDR1 and CDR2, looked up from the germline V gene, are MNHNS and SASEGT. V is clipped by 4 bases and J by 11 bases, and the sequence between their germline boundaries is 15 bases long. The CDR3 spans 12 residues, from the cysteine through the phenylalanine. The DNA shown is the 36-base CDR3, in frame from base 1.